The 8 T cell receptor beta chains below come from one sample, sequenced in a study of siplizumab effects on memory and regulatory T cells. The assay was immunoSEQ multiplex PCR, and TCRdb's table has in-frame clones only and misses some. In the table there are some 120,000 clones, roughly 94% of which are singletons. Specimen: non-Treg CD4+ T cells sorted from blood. The receptors originated from a human donor in good health.

The chain recombines TRBV5-4 with TRBJ1-2, with D possibly matching TRBD1 (5 bases). This CDR3 comprises 15 residues. Germline V gives CDR1 SGHNT, CDR2 YYREEE (reference sequence). V shed 0 bases and J shed 5 bases, with 14 bases lying between them. CDR3 coding DNA: TGTGCCAGCAGCTTGGCAGGGCCGAACAATTATGGCTACACCTTC. This sequence encodes CASSLAGPNNYGYTF.

The gene calls are TRBV18 and TRBJ1-1, with D unresolved. This CDR3 is 14 amino acids long. The germline CDR1 and CDR2 sequences are KGHSH and LQKENI. Trimming pared 1 base from V and 0 bases from J, leaving 6 bases between. This CDR3 reads CASSPQDLNTEAFF. In nucleotides, the CDR3 is TGTGCCAGCTCACCACAAGATCTGAACACTGAAGCTTTCTTT.

The V gene is TRBV7-2, the J gene TRBJ2-7, with D tentatively TRBD2 (5 bases). V gave up 5 bases and J gave up 4 bases, with 15 bases separating them. This CDR3 has 14 residues. Germline lookup yields CDR1 SGHTA and CDR2 FQGNSA. CDR3 amino acids: CASSPRVAQYEQYF. DNA of the CDR3: TGTGCCAGCAGCCCAAGGGTAGCGCAATACGAGCAGTACTTC.

This clone came up once. V usage is TRBV7-9 and J usage is TRBJ2-7; 11 nucleotides line up with TRBD2. This CDR3 comprises 17 residues. Germline-derived CDR1 and CDR2 are SEHNR and FQNEAQ (reference sequence). Trimming removed 5 bases from V and 1 base from J; junction bases left unmatched: 10. CDR3 amino acids: CASSLSKLAGVSYEQYF. The CDR3 DNA reads as TGTGCCAGCAGCCTTTCTAAACTAGCGGGAGTTTCCTACGAGCAGTACTTC.

The V and J genes are TRBV6-5 and TRBJ1-2, with 7 bases lining up with TRBD1. CDR3 length equals 12 residues. Looked up from germline, CDR1 is MNHEY and CDR2 is SVGAGI. J lost 5 bases, V lost 7 bases, and 4 bases had no gene match. For the CDR3, the DNA is TGTGCCAGCACCAGACAGGGTTATGGCTACACCTTC. Residues: CASTRQGYGYTF.

The gene calls are TRBV5-4 and TRBJ1-2, with 8 positions matching TRBD1. J was trimmed by 3 bases and V by 2 bases; bases with no gene match: 12. Germline loops: CDR1 SGHNT, CDR2 YYREEE (reference sequence). The CDR3 loop spans 17 amino acids. CDR3 sequence (DNA): TGTGCCAGCAGCTTAATCGGAGGACAGGGCCAAGACTATGGCTACACCTTC. This codes for CASSLIGGQGQDYGYTF.

CDR3 in DNA: TGCGCCAGCAGCCAAGCGGGGGGGCCCTATGGCTACACCTTC. Its translation: CASSQAGGPYGYTF. This sequence joins TRBV4-1 and TRBJ1-2; the D gene is possibly TRBD1 (6 bases). Germline CDR1 is MGHRA and CDR2 is YSYEKL. Trimming removed 1 base from V and 4 bases from J, with 10 bases in between. The CDR3 has 14 amino acids.

The chain joins TRBV2 to TRBJ1-5; D not certain. The CDR3 totals 14 residues. CDR1 and CDR2 from the germline V gene are SNHLY and FYNNEI. The V end lost 7 bases, the J end lost 4 bases, and 14 bases lay between the germline ends. The CDR3 sequence is CASNLAGMNQPQHF. The CDR3 DNA reads TGTGCCAGCAATCTTGCAGGAATGAATCAGCCCCAGCATTTT.